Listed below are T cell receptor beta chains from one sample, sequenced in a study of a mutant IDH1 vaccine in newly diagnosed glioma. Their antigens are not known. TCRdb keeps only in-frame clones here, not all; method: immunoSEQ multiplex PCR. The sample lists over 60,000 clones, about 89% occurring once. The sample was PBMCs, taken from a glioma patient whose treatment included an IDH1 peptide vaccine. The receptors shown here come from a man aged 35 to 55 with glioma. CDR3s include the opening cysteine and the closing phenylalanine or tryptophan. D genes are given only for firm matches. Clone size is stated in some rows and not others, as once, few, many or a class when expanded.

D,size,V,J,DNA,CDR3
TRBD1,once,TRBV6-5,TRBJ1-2,TGTGCCAGCAGTTACTCGGGGCAGGGGGGGGGCTACACCTTC,CASSYSGQGGGYTF
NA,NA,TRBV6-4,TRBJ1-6,TGTGCCAGCAGCGAGTCCCGAAATTCACCCCTCCACTTT,CASSESRNSPLHF
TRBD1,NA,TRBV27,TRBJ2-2,TGTGCCAGCAGTTTATCCAGGGGGCGCACCGGGGAGCTGTTTTTT,CASSLSRGRTGELFF
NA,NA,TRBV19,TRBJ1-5,TGTGCCAGTAGTATGTCGGTGTATAGCAATCAGCCCCAGCATTTT,CASSMSVYSNQPQHF
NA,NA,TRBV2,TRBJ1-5,TGTGCCAGCAACGGGGGTAGCGATCAGCCCCAGCATTTT,CASNGGSDQPQHF
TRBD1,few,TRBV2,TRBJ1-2,TGTGCCAGCAGTGTGACCCGGGACAGCGTCTATGGCTACACCTTC,CASSVTRDSVYGYTF
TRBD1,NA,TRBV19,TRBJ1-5,TGTGCCAGTGCTGACAGGGCGAGCAATCAGCCCCAGCATTTT,CASADRASNQPQHF
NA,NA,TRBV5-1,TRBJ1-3,TGCGCCAGCAGCTTGGGGACCCCTGGAAACACCATATATTTT,CASSLGTPGNTIYF
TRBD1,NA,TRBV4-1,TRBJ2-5,TGCGCCAGCAGCCAAGTGTACAGGGGGTGGCAAGAGACCCAGTACTTC,CASSQVYRGWQETQYF
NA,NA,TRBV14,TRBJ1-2,TGTGCCAGCAGCCAAGATTGGCCCGGCCGGCTAGGCTACACCTTC,CASSQDWPGRLGYTF
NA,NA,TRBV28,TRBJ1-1,TGTGCCAGCAGGGGGGCGGGGAAGAACACTGAAGCTTTCTTT,CASRGAGKNTEAFF
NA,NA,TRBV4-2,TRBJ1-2,TGTGCCAGCAGCCAAGACGGGGACCCCCCGGCACGTGGCTACACCTTC,CASSQDGDPPARGYTF
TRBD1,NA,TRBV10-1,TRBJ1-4,TGCGCCAGCAGCCCCGGATTCAGGGGGGGGAATGAAAAACTGTTTTTT,CASSPGFRGGNEKLFF
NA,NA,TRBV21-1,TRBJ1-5,TGTGCCAGCAGCAGCCGGTGGGACAGGGATGAACAACGGCCCCAGCATTTT,CASSSRWDRDEQRPQHF
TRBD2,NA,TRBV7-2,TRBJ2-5,TGTGCCAGCAGCTCGCGGACTAGCGGGATACCCATAGAGACCCAGTACTTC,CASSSRTSGIPIETQYF
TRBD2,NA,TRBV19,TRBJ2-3,TGTGCCAGTAGTAGGGAGGGAGCGGCAGATACGCAGTATTTT,CASSREGAADTQYF
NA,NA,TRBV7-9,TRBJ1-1,TGTGCCAGCAGCTCAGGAAGGGAGAGGGAAGCTTTCTTT,CASSSGREREAFF
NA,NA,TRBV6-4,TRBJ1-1,TGTGCCAGCAGTGGGGGGCCCCGTTACCCGCCAAACACTGAAGCTTTCTTT,CASSGGPRYPPNTEAFF
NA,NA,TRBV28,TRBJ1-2,TGTGCCACCTTCCAGGGCGGGAACTATGGCTACACCTTC,CATFQGGNYGYTF
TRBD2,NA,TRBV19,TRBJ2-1,TGTGCCAGTAGTATAGATTTTCCTAGCGGAACCTACAATGAGCAGTTCTTC,CASSIDFPSGTYNEQFF